The 30 T cell receptor beta chains listed next were all sequenced from one sample in a study of long-term antiretroviral therapy in people with HIV. This was the immunoSEQ v3.0 assay at survey level. Data came from immunoSEQ multiplex PCR; TCRdb stores just in-frame clones and leaves some out. Of about 24,000 clones in the sample, 85% to 90% were seen once. Specimen: unsorted PBMCs, collected 1.8 years before starting antiretroviral therapy. The receptors originated from a woman between 25 and 40 years old with HIV.

The chain links TRBV7-2 to TRBJ1-6; the match to TRBD1 covers 7 bases. Germline V gene sequence: CDR1 SGHTA, CDR2 FQGNSA. The CDR3 is made up of 18 amino acids. Trimming at V came to 4 bases and at J to 2 bases, leaving 11 bases not matched to a gene. The CDR3 here is CASSSHPVGGTYNSPLHF. The CDR3 nucleotides are TGTGCCAGCAGCTCGCATCCCGTAGGGGGCACCTATAATTCACCCCTCCACTTT.

This chain's CDR3 is CSTRTGMHEQFF. CDR3 in DNA: TGCAGCACGCGGACAGGGATGCATGAGCAGTTCTTC. The rearrangement uses TRBV29-1 and TRBJ2-1, with 8 bases aligning to TRBD1. CDR3 size: 12 residues. Germline V CDR1 and CDR2: SQVTM, ANQGSEA. The ends lost 8 bases at V and 8 bases at J; junction bases unmatched: 8.

In nucleotides, the CDR3 is TGCAGCGTTGGGGTGATCGTAATCACAGATACGCAGTATTTT. The encoded protein is CSVGVIVITDTQYF. The rearrangement links TRBV29-1 to TRBJ2-3; unclear D gene. The CDR3 sequence is 14 residues long. The V gene's germline CDR1 is SQVTM and CDR2 ANQGSEA. The V end lost 4 bases, the J end lost 2 bases, and 13 bases lay between the germline ends.

Details on this clone: A junction boundary mismatches the germline segment, possibly from a read error. The CDR3 loop reads CSSSARQRRTDTQYF. DNA for the CDR3: TGTTCCAGCAGCGCAAGGCAGCGGCGCACAGATACGCAGTATTTT. The rearrangement uses TRBV27 and TRBJ2-3; possibly TRBD2 for D (5 bases). CDR3 length equals 15 residues. From germline, CDR1 is MNHEY and CDR2 SMNVEV (reference sequence).

This chain connects TRBV4-1 to TRBJ1-2; D is undetermined. Trimming took 0 bases from V and 2 from J, leaving 10 bases between them. CDR3 size: 15 residues. Germline CDR1 reads MGHRA; CDR2 reads YSYEKL. The CDR3 loop is CASSQDRASNYGYTF. CDR3 nucleotides: TGCGCCAGCAGCCAAGATCGGGCTTCCAACTATGGCTACACCTTC.

The chain has TRBV9 and TRBJ2-2; 8 bases align to TRBD2. This CDR3 spans 17 amino acids. Unmatched junction bases numbered 9, after V lost 0 bases and J lost 5 bases. Per germline, CDR1 SGDLS and CDR2 YYNGEE. CDR3 sequence: CASSVGKRGGGTGELFF. The CDR3 coding sequence is TGTGCCAGCAGCGTAGGCAAAAGGGGCGGGGGGACCGGGGAGCTGTTTTTT. The entire variable domain, with the rest obtained from reference TRBV9 and TRBJ2-2, is as follows: DSGVTQTPKHLITATGQRVTLRCSPRSGDLSVYWYQQSLDQGLQFLIQYYNGEERAKGNILERFSAQQFPDLHSELNLSSLELGDSALYFCASSVGKRGGGTGELFFGEGSRLTVL.

The sample holds a few counts of this clone. The chain links TRBV4-2 to TRBJ2-2; 8 nucleotides line up with TRBD2. CDR3 length: 15 residues. The trim removed 3 bases at V and 5 bases at J, leaving 5 bases unmatched. Germline assignment: CDR1 LGHNA and CDR2 YNFKEQ. The DNA for the CDR3 is TGTGCCAGCAGCCAGTCGGGGGGGGATACCGGGGAGCTGTTTTTT. Amino acid sequence: CASSQSGGDTGELFF.

The chain is built from TRBV5-1 and TRBJ2-2; D might be TRBD1 (7 bases). CDR3 size: 15 residues. Germline V gene data show CDR1 as SGHRS and CDR2 as YFSETQ. Trimming took off 6 bases at V and 3 bases at J, with 15 bases between the two ends. In nucleotides, the CDR3 is TGCGCCAGCACCGTAACAGGGGAGGACACCGGGGAGCTGTTTTTT. It codes for CASTVTGEDTGELFF.

The chain combines TRBV7-2 with TRBJ2-6; D remains unclear. Germline CDR1 SGHTA, CDR2 FQGNSA. Trimming shortened V by 6 bases and J by 1 base, and 4 bases separated the two germline ends. The CDR3 length is 13 residues. CDR3 coding DNA: TGTGCCAGCAGGCAATCTGGGGCCAACGTCCTGACTTTC. Protein product: CASRQSGANVLTF. Variable domain in full (rest from reference TRBV7-2 and TRBJ2-6): GAGVSQSPSNKVTEKGKDVELRCDPISGHTALYWYRQSLGQGLEFLIYFQGNSAPDKSGLPSDRFSAERTGGSVSTLTIQRTQQEDSAVYLCASRQSGANVLTFGAGSRLTVL.

The chain carries TRBV9 and TRBJ2-3, with TRBD1 matching over 7 bases. Germline CDR1 SGDLS, CDR2 YYNGEE. Unmatched junction bases numbered 10, after V lost 6 bases and J lost 6 bases. The CDR3 sequence is 14 residues long. CDR3 coding DNA: TGTGCCAGCAACCAAGGACAGGCCCGGGATACGCAGTATTTT. Its translation: CASNQGQARDTQYF.

The chain employs TRBV29-1 and TRBJ2-7; D is unclear. V was cut by 1 base and J by 5 bases, with 12 bases left in between. CDR1 and CDR2 from the germline V gene are SQVTM and ANQGSEA. The CDR3 has 13 amino acids. The CDR3 DNA follows: TGCAGCGTTGAAGCTTTAGGACCCAACGAGCAGTACTTC. It yields the protein CSVEALGPNEQYF.

The chain combines TRBV30 with TRBJ1-5; perhaps TRBD1 as D (5 bases). This CDR3 region has 12 residues. Trimming left V 2 bases short and J 10 bases short, with 12 bases between. Germline CDR1 reads GTSNPN; CDR2 reads SVGIG (reference sequence). The CDR3 region has the DNA TGTGCCTGGAGTTACCCAGGGAGTCCCCAGCATTTT. Translated: CAWSYPGSPQHF.

The rearrangement uses TRBV5-6 and TRBJ2-2; tentative D call: TRBD1 (5 bases). Looked up from germline, CDR1 is SGHDT and CDR2 is YYEEEE. CDR3 length equals 16 residues. Trimming took off 3 bases at V and 6 bases at J, with 18 bases between the two ends. CDR3 coding DNA: TGTGCCAGCAGCTACCTAGGGGCATCTGGCCCCGGGGAGCTGTTTTTT. It is translated as CASSYLGASGPGELFF.

In this sample, this clone turned up a few times. V usage is TRBV10-3 and J usage is TRBJ1-2; D may be TRBD1 (5 bases). CDR3 length equals 14 residues. Germline-derived CDR1 and CDR2 are ENHRY and SYGVKD. V was cut by 2 bases and J by 2 bases, with 9 bases left in between. The CDR3 sequence is CAISEPGRNYGYTF. In nucleotides, the CDR3 is TGTGCCATCAGTGAGCCGGGACGGAACTATGGCTACACCTTC.

The rearrangement uses TRBV4-1 and TRBJ1-5; a possible D gene is TRBD1 (6 bases). In germline, CDR1 is MGHRA, CDR2 YSYEKL. The ends were cut back, 3 bases at V and 5 bases at J, with 17 bases in the middle. The CDR3 loop spans 16 amino acids. CDR3 in amino acids: CASSHRDRPGDQPQHF. The CDR3 bases are TGCGCCAGCAGCCACAGAGACAGGCCAGGCGATCAGCCCCAGCATTTT.

The V call is TRBV6-1, the J call TRBJ1-1; D is uncertain. The CDR3 has 13 residues. The germline CDR1 and CDR2 sequences are MNHNS and SASEGT. V was pared by 6 bases and J by 2 bases, with 10 bases between. In nucleotides, the CDR3 is TGTGCCAGCAGGAAGGACGGCAACACTGAAGCTTTCTTT. It codes for CASRKDGNTEAFF.

The rearrangement links TRBV6-5 to TRBJ2-7; 9 bases match TRBD1. Looked up from germline, CDR1 is MNHEY and CDR2 is SVGAGI. The CDR3 consists of 14 residues. J lost 0 bases, V lost 6 bases, and 3 bases had no gene match. The CDR3 DNA reads TGTGCCAGCAGCCAGACAGGGGGCTCCTACGAGCAGTACGTC. The encoded protein is CASSQTGGSYEQYV.

This clone appeared a few times. The chain carries TRBV9 and TRBJ1-2, with TRBD1 matching 8 bases. The CDR3 has 12 residues. Germline CDR1 reads SGDLS; CDR2 reads YYNGEE. V lost 4 bases and J lost 5; bases outside the gene matches: 1. The CDR3 DNA is TGTGCCAGCAGCCAGGGGGCTTATGGCTACACCTTC. Translated: CASSQGAYGYTF.

The chain joins TRBV6-5 to TRBJ2-1, with 12 bases that match TRBD2. Germline V gene lookup returns CDR1 MNHEY and CDR2 SVGAGI. Losses at the gene ends were 7 bases for V and 5 bases for J; bases not matched to a gene: 6. The CDR3 is made up of 15 amino acids. The CDR3 reads CASIGLAGQNNEQFF. The CDR3 DNA is TGTGCCAGCATCGGACTAGCGGGGCAGAACAATGAGCAGTTCTTC.

V and J are TRBV11-1 and TRBJ1-2; unclear D gene. Germline-derived CDR1 and CDR2 are SGHAT and FQDESV (reference sequence). Trimming shortened V by 7 bases and J by 2 bases, and 14 bases separated the two germline ends. The CDR3 is 14 residues long. The CDR3: CASTRGPANYGYTF. The DNA of the CDR3 is TGTGCCAGCACTCGCGGGCCAGCCAACTATGGCTACACCTTC.

This clone has more than one count but fewer than ten. The V gene is TRBV27, the J gene TRBJ2-7; a weak D match, TRBD1 (6 bases). This CDR3 has 14 residues. The germline V gene encodes CDR1 MNHEY and CDR2 SMNVEV (reference sequence). V lost 7 bases to trimming and J lost 1 base, with 14 bases between them. CDR3 region: CASKVGGGSYEQYV. CDR3 nucleotide sequence: TGTGCCAGCAAGGTTGGGGGCGGGTCCTACGAGCAGTACGTC.

The gene calls are TRBV11-2 and TRBJ2-7; perhaps D is TRBD1 or TRBD2 (6 bases each). V lost 1 base, J lost 3 bases, and 13 bases lay in between. The CDR3 contains 15 residues. Germline V CDR1 and CDR2: SGHAT, FQNNGV. The CDR3 region is CASSLGGGIYYEQYF. CDR3 in DNA: TGTGCCAGCAGCTTAGGAGGGGGGATATACTACGAGCAGTACTTC.

This sequence joins TRBV9 and TRBJ2-1; possible D gene TRBD1, 7 bases. With 0 bases removed from V and 8 bases from J, the gap between germline ends came to 24 bases. From germline, CDR1 is SGDLS and CDR2 YYNGEE. This CDR3 is 18 amino acids long. In DNA form, the CDR3 reads TGTGCCAGCAGCGTAGCTACAAGGGGGATAGGGGGCGGGGATGAGCAGTTCTTC. Translating it yields CASSVATRGIGGGDEQFF.

The chain combines TRBV2 with TRBJ1-1, with D possibly matching TRBD1 (6 bases). Germline V gene sequence: CDR1 SNHLY, CDR2 FYNNEI. There are 13 residues in the CDR3. Trimming shortened V by 4 bases and J by 7 bases, and 13 bases separated the two germline ends. The CDR3 DNA reads as TGTGCCAGCAGTGCACAGGGTAGGGTTGAAGCTTTCTTT. This gives the protein CASSAQGRVEAFF.

The rearrangement joins TRBV4-1 to TRBJ1-4; TRBD1 matches 8 bases. V shed 1 base and J 2 bases; nucleotides not matched to a gene: 6. The CDR3 loop spans 17 amino acids. The germline CDR1 and CDR2 sequences are MGHRA and YSYEKL. CDR3 loop: CASSQVQGARTNEKLFF. CDR3 DNA sequence: TGCGCCAGCAGCCAAGTTCAGGGGGCGCGTACTAATGAAAAACTGTTTTTT.

This chain connects TRBV6-1 to TRBJ2-1; TRBD1 aligns across 9 bases. The CDR3 sequence is 13 residues long. Germline CDR1 MNHNS, CDR2 SASEGT. V was pared by 7 bases and J by 7 bases, with 5 bases of the junction left unmatched. CDR3 nucleotide sequence: TGTGCCAGCACTTACGACAGGGGGAATGAGCAGTTCTTC. Translating gives CASTYDRGNEQFF.

The V gene is TRBV5-1, the J gene TRBJ2-1; the match to TRBD1 covers 7 bases. V dropped 0 bases and J dropped 3; count of bases not matched to a gene: 3. Germline V CDR1 and CDR2: SGHRS, YFSETQ. This CDR3 has 15 amino acids. The CDR3 is CASSLEGAVYNEQFF. The DNA for the CDR3 is TGCGCCAGCAGCTTGGAGGGGGCAGTCTACAATGAGCAGTTCTTC.

The chain joins TRBV7-7 to TRBJ2-2, with D perhaps TRBD1 (6 bases). The CDR3 has 18 residues. Trimming pared 5 bases from V and 3 bases from J, leaving 22 bases between. The V gene's germline CDR1 is SSHAT and CDR2 FNYEAQ (reference sequence). The CDR3 loop is CASSPRDNFALYTGELFF. The CDR3 nucleotides are TGTGCCAGCAGCCCTAGGGACAACTTTGCCCTCTACACCGGGGAGCTGTTTTTT.

The V and J genes are TRBV11-2 and TRBJ2-7; D not resolved. CDR1 and CDR2 (germline): SGHAT, FQNNGV. V was cut by 4 bases and J by 0 bases, with 10 bases left in between. The CDR3 runs 14 residues. The CDR3 DNA reads as TGTGCCAGCAGCTCTTTCCCAGACTCCTACGAGCAGTACGTC. As protein: CASSSFPDSYEQYV.

This clone was observed a handful of times. V gene TRBV12-5 combines with J gene TRBJ1-5; D call uncertain. Germline V gene data show CDR1 as LGHNT and CDR2 as FRNRAP. This CDR3 spans 13 amino acids. With 6 bases removed from V and 4 bases from J, the gap between germline ends came to 10 bases. The CDR3 loop is CASGGSGNQPQHF. The CDR3, as DNA: TGTGCTAGTGGAGGTAGTGGAAATCAGCCCCAGCATTTT.